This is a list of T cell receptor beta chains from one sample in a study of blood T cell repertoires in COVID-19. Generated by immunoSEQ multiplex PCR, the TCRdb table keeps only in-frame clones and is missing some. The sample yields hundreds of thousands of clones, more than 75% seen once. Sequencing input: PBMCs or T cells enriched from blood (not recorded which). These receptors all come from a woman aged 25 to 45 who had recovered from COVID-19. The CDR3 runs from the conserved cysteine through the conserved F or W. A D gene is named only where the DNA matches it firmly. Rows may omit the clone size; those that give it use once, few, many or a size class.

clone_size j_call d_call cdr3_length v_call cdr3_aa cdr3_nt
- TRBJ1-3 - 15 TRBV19 CASTAGFYSGNTIYF TGTGCCAGTACCGCGGGGTTCTATTCTGGAAACACCATATATTTT
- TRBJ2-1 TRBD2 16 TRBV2 CASRGKRDSSSGEQFF TGTGCCAGCAGAGGGAAGCGGGACTCTTCATCAGGGGAGCAGTTCTTC
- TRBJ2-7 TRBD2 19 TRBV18 CASSPPTSGIQLKTYEQYF TGTGCCAGCTCACCACCGACTAGCGGGATCCAACTTAAGACCTACGAGCAGTACTTC
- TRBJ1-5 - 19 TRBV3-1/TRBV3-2 CASSQDLPGRSSWDQPQHF TGTGCCAGCAGCCAAGATCTGCCAGGGAGGTCGTCCTGGGATCAGCCCCAGCATTTT
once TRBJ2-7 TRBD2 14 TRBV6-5 CASRAGTSAYEQYF TGTGCCAGCAGGGCCGGGACTAGCGCTTACGAGCAGTACTTC
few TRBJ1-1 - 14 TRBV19 CASSIDLEAAEAFF TGTGCCAGTAGTATAGACCTCGAGGCTGCCGAAGCTTTCTTT
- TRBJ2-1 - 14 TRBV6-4 CASSASAGRNEQFF TGTGCCAGCAGTGCCTCCGCAGGGAGGAATGAGCAGTTCTTC
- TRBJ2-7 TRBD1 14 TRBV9 CASSPEQGAYEQYF TGTGCCAGCAGCCCTGAACAGGGGGCCTACGAGCAGTACTTC
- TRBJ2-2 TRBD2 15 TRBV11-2 CASSLVGGRTGELFF TGTGCCAGCAGCCTTGTAGGCGGGAGAACCGGGGAGCTGTTTTTT
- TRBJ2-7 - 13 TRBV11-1 CASSLALAYEQYF TGTGCCAGCAGCTTAGCACTAGCCTACGAGCAGTACTTC
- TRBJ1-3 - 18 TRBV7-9 CASSFRAWTAASGNTIYF TGTGCCAGCAGCTTTAGGGCTTGGACAGCCGCCTCTGGAAACACCATATATTTT
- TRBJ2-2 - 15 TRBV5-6 CASSLTTGGPGELFF TGTGCCAGCAGCTTAACCACAGGAGGGCCCGGGGAGCTGTTTTTT
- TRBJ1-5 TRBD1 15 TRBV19 CASKTRDRYNQPQHF TGTGCCAGTAAGACACGGGACAGATACAATCAGCCCCAGCATTTT
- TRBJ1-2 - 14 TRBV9 CASSPQVGGYGYTF TGTGCCAGCAGCCCCCAAGTGGGGGGGTATGGCTACACCTTC
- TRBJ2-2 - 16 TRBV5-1 CASSLRVGGDTGELFF TGCGCCAGCAGCTTGCGGGTTGGCGGTGACACCGGGGAGCTGTTTTTT
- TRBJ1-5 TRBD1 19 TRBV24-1 CATSDPDGTGPACNQPQHF TGTGCCACCAGTGACCCTGACGGGACAGGGCCTGCCTGCAATCAGCCCCAGCATTTT
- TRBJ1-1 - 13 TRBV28 CASNRERNTEAFF TGTGCCAGCAACCGCGAAAGGAACACTGAAGCTTTCTTT
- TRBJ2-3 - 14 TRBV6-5 CASSRTVSTDTQYF TGTGCCAGCAGTCGTACAGTTAGCACAGATACGCAGTATTTT
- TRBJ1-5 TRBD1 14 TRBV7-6 CASSLSRDSQPQHF TGTGCCAGCAGCTTAAGCAGGGACAGTCAGCCCCAGCATTTT
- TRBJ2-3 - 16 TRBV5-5 CASSSTGVPSTDTQYF TGTGCCAGCAGCTCCACAGGCGTACCTAGCACAGATACGCAGTATTTT
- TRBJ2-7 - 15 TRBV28 CASSLWQGLIYEQYF TGTGCCAGCAGTTTGTGGCAGGGGTTAATCTACGAGCAGTACTTC
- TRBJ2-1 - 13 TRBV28 CASGGASTNEQFF TGTGCCAGCGGGGGGGCTTCTACCAATGAGCAGTTCTTC
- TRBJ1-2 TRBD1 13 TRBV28 CASRLTGAHGYTF TGTGCCAGCAGGTTGACAGGGGCTCATGGCTACACCTTC
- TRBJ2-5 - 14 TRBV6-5 CASSYGGAEETQYF TGTGCCAGCAGCTATGGGGGGGCGGAAGAGACCCAGTACTTC
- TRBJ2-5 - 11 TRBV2 CASRREETQYF TGTGCCAGCAGAAGGGAGGAGACCCAGTACTTC
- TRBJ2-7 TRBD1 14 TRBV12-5 CASGRDRRYYEQYF TGTGCTAGTGGACGGGACAGGCGTTACTACGAGCAGTACTTC
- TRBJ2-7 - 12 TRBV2 CATGGAPYEQYF TGTGCCACCGGAGGGGCCCCCTACGAGCAGTACTTC
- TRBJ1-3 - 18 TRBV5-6 CASSSDPGRVGSGNTIYF TGTGCCAGCAGCTCTGACCCGGGCAGGGTAGGCTCTGGAAACACCATATATTTT
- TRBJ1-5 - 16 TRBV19 CASSTPGGVSNQPQHF TGTGCCAGTAGTACCCCCGGGGGGGTTAGCAATCAGCCCCAGCATTTT
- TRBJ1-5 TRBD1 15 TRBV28 CASSLGDRSGQPQHF TGTGCCAGCAGTTTGGGGGACAGGAGCGGTCAGCCCCAGCATTTT
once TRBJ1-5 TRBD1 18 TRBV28 CASSFPRTGTYSNQPQHF TGTGCCAGCAGTTTTCCCCGGACAGGGACCTATAGCAATCAGCCCCAGCATTTT
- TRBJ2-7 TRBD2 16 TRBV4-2 CASSQVGTSGRYEQYF TGTGCCAGCAGCCAAGTCGGTACTAGCGGGAGATACGAGCAGTACTTC
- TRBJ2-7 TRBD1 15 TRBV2 CASIEGAGDPYEQYF TGTGCCAGCATCGAGGGGGCAGGGGACCCCTACGAGCAGTACTTC
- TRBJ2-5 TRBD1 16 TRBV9 CASSESGTGGRETQYF TGTGCCAGCAGCGAATCCGGGACAGGGGGCCGGGAGACCCAGTACTTC
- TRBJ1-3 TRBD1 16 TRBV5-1 CASSNLPGTAGNTIYF TGCGCCAGCAGTAACCTCCCAGGGACAGCTGGCAACACCATATATTTT
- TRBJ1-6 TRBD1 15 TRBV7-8 CASTLRTGDNSPLHF TGTGCCAGCACCCTCAGAACAGGGGATAATTCACCCCTCCACTTT
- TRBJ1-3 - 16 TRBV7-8 CASSWAGPHSGNTIYF TGTGCCAGCAGCTGGGCGGGACCGCACTCTGGAAACACCATATATTTT
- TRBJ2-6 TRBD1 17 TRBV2 CASSRDRATSGANVLTF TGTGCCAGCAGCCGGGACAGGGCCACCTCTGGGGCCAACGTCCTGACTTTC
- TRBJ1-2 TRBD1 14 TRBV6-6 CASSPGTGHYGYTF TGTGCCAGCAGTCCCGGGACAGGGCACTATGGCTACACCTTC
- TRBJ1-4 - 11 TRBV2 CASRQGRELFF TGTGCCAGCAGACAGGGTCGAGAACTGTTTTTT
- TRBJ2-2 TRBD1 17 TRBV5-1 CASSFPGTGARTGELFF TGCGCCAGCAGCTTTCCAGGGACAGGGGCCCGAACCGGGGAGCTGTTTTTT
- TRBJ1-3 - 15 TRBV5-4 CASSIDTNSGNTIYF TGTGCCAGCAGCATCGACACCAACTCTGGAAACACCATATATTTT
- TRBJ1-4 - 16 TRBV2 CASSGRVSSTNEKLFF TGTGCCAGCAGTGGTAGAGTTTCTTCAACTAATGAAAAACTGTTTTTT
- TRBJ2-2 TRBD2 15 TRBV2 CASRETSGDVGELFF TGTGCCAGCAGGGAAACTAGCGGGGATGTCGGGGAGCTGTTTTTT
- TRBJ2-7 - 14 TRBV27 CASSLSGSSYEQYF TGTGCCAGCAGTTTATCGGGGAGTTCCTACGAGCAGTACTTC
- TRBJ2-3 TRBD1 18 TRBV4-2 CASSQDKGTGTLSYTQYF TGTGCCAGCAGCCAAGATAAAGGGACAGGGACGCTTAGCTATACGCAGTATTTT
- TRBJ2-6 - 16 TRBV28 CASSAFTPLGANVLTF TGTGCCAGCAGTGCCTTCACACCCCTTGGGGCCAACGTCCTGACTTTC
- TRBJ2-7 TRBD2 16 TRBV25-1 CASSERLAGTSYEQYF TGTGCCAGCAGTGAAAGGCTAGCGGGAACCTCCTACGAGCAGTACTTC
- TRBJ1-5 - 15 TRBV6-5 CASIILGGGSQPQHF TGTGCCAGCATAATACTGGGCGGGGGCTCTCAGCCCCAGCATTTT
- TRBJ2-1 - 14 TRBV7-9 CASSLVTQTGEQFF TGTGCCAGCAGCTTAGTTACTCAAACGGGTGAGCAGTTCTTC